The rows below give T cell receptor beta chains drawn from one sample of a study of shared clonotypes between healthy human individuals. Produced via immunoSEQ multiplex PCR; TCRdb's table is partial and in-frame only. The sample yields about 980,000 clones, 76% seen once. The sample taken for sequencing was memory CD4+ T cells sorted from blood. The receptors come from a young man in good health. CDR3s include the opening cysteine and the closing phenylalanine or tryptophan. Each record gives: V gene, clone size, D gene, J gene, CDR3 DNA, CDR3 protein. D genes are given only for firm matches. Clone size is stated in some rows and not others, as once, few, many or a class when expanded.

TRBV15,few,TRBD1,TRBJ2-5,TGTGCCACCAGCAGAGGGACAGGGGCCCAAGAGACCCAGTACTTC,CATSRGTGAQETQYF
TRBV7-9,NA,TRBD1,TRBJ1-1,TGTGCCAGCAGCTTAAGACAGGGGGTTTCTGAAGCTTTCTTT,CASSLRQGVSEAFF
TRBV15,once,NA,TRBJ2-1,TGTGCCACCAGCAGAGAAGGACACCCCGAGTCCTACAATGAGCAGTTCTTC,CATSREGHPESYNEQFF
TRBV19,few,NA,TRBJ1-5,TGTGCCACCGCAGTGGGAGTCAATCAGCCCCAGCATTTT,CATAVGVNQPQHF
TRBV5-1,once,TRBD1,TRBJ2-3,TGCGCCAGCAGCTTGGAGGGGGCGGCAGATACGCAGTATTTT,CASSLEGAADTQYF
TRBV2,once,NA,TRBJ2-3,TGTGCCAGCAGCCCAAACCTTCCTGGAGATACGCAGTATTTT,CASSPNLPGDTQYF
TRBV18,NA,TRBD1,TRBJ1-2,TGTGCCAGCTCTCTCCGACAGGGGGCTGACTATGGCTACACCTTC,CASSLRQGADYGYTF
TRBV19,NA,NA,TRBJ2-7,TGTGCCAGTACCAGGGGAACGGGCAACGAGCAGTACTTC,CASTRGTGNEQYF
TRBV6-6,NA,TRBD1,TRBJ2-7,TGTGCCAGCAGTTCCCCGGGACAGGGAACCTACGAGCAGTACTTC,CASSSPGQGTYEQYF
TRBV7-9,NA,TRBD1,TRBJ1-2,TGTGCCAGCAGCCGAACAGGGGGCTATGGCTACACCTTC,CASSRTGGYGYTF
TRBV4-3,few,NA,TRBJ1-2,TGCGCCAGCAGCCAAGATAGGGACCATCGGGGCTACACCTTC,CASSQDRDHRGYTF
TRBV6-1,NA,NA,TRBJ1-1,TGTGCCAGCAGTCCTGTTCCGAACACTGAAGCTTTCTTT,CASSPVPNTEAFF
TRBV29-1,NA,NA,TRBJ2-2,TGCAGCGTTGGGGGAACCGGGGAGCTGTTTTTT,CSVGGTGELFF
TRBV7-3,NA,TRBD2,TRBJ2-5,TGTGCCAGCAGCCCGTTAGCGGGGGAATGGGAGACCCAGTACTTC,CASSPLAGEWETQYF
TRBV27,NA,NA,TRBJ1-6,TGTGCCAGCAGTTTCCCCTCGCCCACTAGCTCCTATAATTCACCCCTCCACTTT,CASSFPSPTSSYNSPLHF
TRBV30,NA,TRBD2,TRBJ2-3,TGTGCCTGGACACAATCTAGCGGAATCACAGATACGCAGTATTTT,CAWTQSSGITDTQYF
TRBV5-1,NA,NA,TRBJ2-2,TGCGCCAGCAGACCCGGTCCCGAAAGGACCGGGGAGCTGTTTTTT,CASRPGPERTGELFF
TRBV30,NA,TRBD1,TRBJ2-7,TGTGCCTGGAGTAGGGACAGGTCCGGCGAGCAGTACTTC,CAWSRDRSGEQYF
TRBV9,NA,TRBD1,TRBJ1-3,TGTGCCAGCAGCGTAGGTCCGACAGGGGCTGGAAACACCATATATTTT,CASSVGPTGAGNTIYF
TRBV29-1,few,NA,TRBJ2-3,TGCAGCGTTCGTTCGAGCGGTAGCACAGATACGCAGTATTTT,CSVRSSGSTDTQYF
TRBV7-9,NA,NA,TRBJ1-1,TGTGCCAGCAGCTTAGCCGGGGGCACTTTGGAGAGGGCTTTCTTT,CASSLAGGTLERAFF
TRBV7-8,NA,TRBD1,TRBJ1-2,TGTGCCAGCAGCCTAACGACAGGGGATTCTGGCTACACCTTC,CASSLTTGDSGYTF
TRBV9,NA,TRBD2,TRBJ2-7,TGTGCCAGCCCCCGACTAGCGTCATACTACGAGCAGTACTTC,CASPRLASYYEQYF
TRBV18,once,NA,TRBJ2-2,TGTGCCAGCTCACCACCATCAGTGACCGGGGAGCTGTTTTTT,CASSPPSVTGELFF
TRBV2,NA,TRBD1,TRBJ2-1,TGTGCCAGCAGTGAACTGGGACAGTCCGGTGAGCAGTTCTTC,CASSELGQSGEQFF
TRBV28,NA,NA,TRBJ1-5,TGTGCCAGCAGTTCTGGCAGGGTTACAGCCCAGCATTTT,CASSSGRVTAQHF
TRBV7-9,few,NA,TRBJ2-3,TGTGCCAGCAGCGACGTAACTAGCACAGATACGCAGTATTTT,CASSDVTSTDTQYF
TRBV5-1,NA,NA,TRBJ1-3,TGCGCCAGCAGCCCAGACTATTCTGGAAACACCATATATTTT,CASSPDYSGNTIYF
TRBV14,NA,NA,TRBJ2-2,TGTGCCAGCAGCCAATCGGGCACCGGGGAGCTGTTTTTT,CASSQSGTGELFF
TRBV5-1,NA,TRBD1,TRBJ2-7,TGCGCCAGCAGCGCCTTGGGGCAGGGGGTATCCGGGCAGTACTTC,CASSALGQGVSGQYF
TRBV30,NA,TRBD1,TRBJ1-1,TGTGCCTGGGAGGGGACAGGGCTGAACACTGAAGCTTTCTTT,CAWEGTGLNTEAFF
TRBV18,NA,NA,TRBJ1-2,TGTGCCAGCTCGCCCGACAGTAGCTATGGCTACACCTTC,CASSPDSSYGYTF
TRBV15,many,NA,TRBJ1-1,TGTGCCACCAGCAGACTCACGAACACTGAAGCTTTCTTT,CATSRLTNTEAFF
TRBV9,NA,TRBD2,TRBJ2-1,TGTGCCAGCAGCGTAGGACTAGCAGTAATCGGATACAATGAGCAGTTCTTC,CASSVGLAVIGYNEQFF
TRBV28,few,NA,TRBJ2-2,TGTGCCAGCAGTTTACCTTGGCTCGCCGGGGAGCTGTTTTTT,CASSLPWLAGELFF
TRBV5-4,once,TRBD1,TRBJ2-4,TGTGCCAGCAGCCAACAACAGGGGGCGGACATTCAGTACTTC,CASSQQQGADIQYF
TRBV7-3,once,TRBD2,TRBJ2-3,TGTGCCAGCAGCTTACAGGGAGGGACCCTTACAGATACGCAGTATTTT,CASSLQGGTLTDTQYF
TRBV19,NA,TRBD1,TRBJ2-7,TGTGCCAGTAGTATAACGACAGGGGAACCCTACGAGCAGTACTTC,CASSITTGEPYEQYF
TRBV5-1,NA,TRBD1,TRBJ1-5,TGCGCCAGCAGCCCGACAGGGGTCAATCAGCCCCAGCATTTT,CASSPTGVNQPQHF
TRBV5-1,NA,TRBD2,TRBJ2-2,TGCGCCAGTAAACTAGCGGCCTCGAACACCGGGGAGCTGTTTTTT,CASKLAASNTGELFF
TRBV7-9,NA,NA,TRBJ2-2,TGTGCCAGCAGCGCCCAGATCGGTCCCGGGGAGCTGTTTTTT,CASSAQIGPGELFF
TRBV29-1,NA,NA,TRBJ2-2,TGCAGCGTTGAAGTCGGCGGCCCGGGGAAGCTGTTTTTT,CSVEVGGPGKLFF